This T cell receptor (beta chain) originates from a study of T cells after yellow fever vaccination. Findings and caveats of the study: Boosting was followed by the reappearance of most primary-vaccination clones (approximately 95% CD4, about 88% CD8). Of the clonotypes, a small share occurred in both CD4 and CD8 compartments.

This clonotype came up many times. Its matching antigen is unknown. TCRdb processed the 5' RACE reads anew with MiXCR; each CDR3 protein has one entry. The sample lists approximately 300,000 distinct CDR3 sequences, around 6.8% seen once, with 18% in the top ten. This receptor was identified in a man between 18 and 29 years old who received the YFV17D yellow fever vaccine. Sequencing was performed on PBMCs, taken around 45 days after the first yellow fever vaccination.

The CDR3 nucleotides are TGCGCCAGCAGCTCTGTCCTCGCGGGGGGCACAGATACGCAGTATTTT. It yields the protein CASSSVLAGGTDTQYF. The V and J genes are TRBV5-1 and TRBJ2-3; 7 bases line up with TRBD2. This CDR3 has 16 amino acids. The junction had 8 bases not matched to a gene; V was cut back by 3 bases and J by 1 base. The germline CDR1 and CDR2 sequences are SGHRS and YFSETQ.